Listed below are T cell receptor beta chains from one sample, sequenced in a study of T cell changes during pregnancy in multiple sclerosis. Here immunoSEQ multiplex PCR was the method, and the copy in TCRdb shows in-frame clones only, minus some. This sample yields roughly 40,000 clones, of which 75% to 95% are seen a single time; over 0.4% belongs to the top ten. Sample: CD4+ T cells from peripheral blood mononuclear cells, taken in the first trimester of pregnancy. The receptor set was obtained from a female donor in good health, enrolled as a control in a pregnancy study. CDR3s include the opening cysteine and the closing phenylalanine or tryptophan. A D gene is named only where the DNA matches it firmly. A row's size may be missing; if present it is once, few, many or a size class.

V	size	D	J	CDR3	DNA
TRBV4-1	NA	NA	TRBJ2-7	CASSQDPTRAYEQYF	TGCGCCAGCAGCCAAGATCCCACCAGGGCTTACGAGCAGTACTTC
TRBV29-1	once	NA	TRBJ1-6	CSVEDRRQGNSPLHF	TGCAGCGTTGAAGATCGACGGCAGGGGAATTCACCCCTCCACTTT
TRBV19	NA	NA	TRBJ1-2	CASRWERGYTF	TGTGCCAGTAGATGGGAGCGAGGCTACACCTTC
TRBV19	NA	TRBD1	TRBJ1-4	CASIRTGGLTNEKLFF	TGTGCCAGTATTCGGACAGGGGGCTTGACTAATGAAAAACTGTTTTTT
TRBV7-9	NA	NA	TRBJ1-1	CASSLDFGSGAFF	TGTGCCAGCAGCTTAGACTTCGGATCGGGGGCTTTCTTT
TRBV19	NA	NA	TRBJ1-1	CASSPGRANRGTEAFF	TGTGCCAGTAGCCCGGGGAGGGCGAATAGGGGCACTGAAGCTTTCTTT
TRBV19	NA	NA	TRBJ2-7	CASSTQGKENYEQYF	TGTGCCAGTAGTACACAGGGAAAAGAGAACTACGAGCAGTACTTC
TRBV30	few	NA	TRBJ1-6	CACRGEHNSPLHF	TGTGCCTGCCGCGGGGAGCATAATTCACCCCTCCACTTT
TRBV7-2	NA	TRBD1	TRBJ1-2	CASSRDRGYGYTF	TGTGCCAGCAGTCGGGACAGGGGTTATGGCTACACCTTC
TRBV7-2	NA	TRBD2	TRBJ2-5	CASSLRTSGVQETQYF	TGTGCCAGCAGCTTACGGACTAGCGGGGTCCAAGAGACCCAGTACTTC
TRBV18	NA	NA	TRBJ2-3	CASSPGLGTDTQYF	TGTGCCAGCTCACCCGGGTTGGGCACAGATACGCAGTATTTT
TRBV4-3	NA	NA	TRBJ2-2	CASSQTTGRGGELFF	TGCGCCAGCAGCCAAACAACAGGGAGGGGCGGGGAGCTGTTTTTT
TRBV2	NA	TRBD2	TRBJ2-7	CASGRRGGAYEQYF	TGTGCCTCCGGGCGGCGGGGGGGGGCATACGAGCAGTACTTC
TRBV2	NA	NA	TRBJ1-1	CASRPDREVNTEAFF	TGTGCCAGCAGGCCGGACCGGGAAGTGAACACTGAAGCTTTCTTT
TRBV7-9	NA	NA	TRBJ2-3	CASSTFGGTDTQYF	TGTGCCAGCAGTACCTTCGGGGGCACAGATACGCAGTATTTT
TRBV25-1	NA	NA	TRBJ2-5	CASSETRIRETQYF	TGTGCCAGCAGTGAAACCAGGATTCGAGAGACCCAGTACTTC
TRBV30	NA	TRBD2	TRBJ2-3	CAWSVAGALADTQYF	TGTGCCTGGAGTGTAGCGGGGGCTCTGGCAGATACGCAGTATTTT
TRBV27	NA	NA	TRBJ1-2	CASSTRGGYGYTF	TGTGCCAGCAGCACCCGGGGGGGCTATGGCTACACCTTC
TRBV6-1	NA	NA	TRBJ1-1	CAISPREGPSEAFF	TGTGCCATCAGCCCCCGGGAGGGACCCTCTGAAGCTTTCTTT
TRBV7-8	NA	NA	TRBJ1-6	CASSLEGSLHF	TGTGCCAGCAGCTTAGAGGGGTCCCTCCACTTT
TRBV7-3	NA	TRBD1	TRBJ1-1	CASSRDRDTEAFF	TGTGCCAGCAGCCGCGACAGGGACACTGAAGCTTTCTTT
TRBV28	NA	NA	TRBJ1-1	CASSLLGARFEAFF	TGTGCCAGCAGTTTACTTGGGGCAAGATTTGAAGCTTTCTTT
TRBV29-1	NA	NA	TRBJ2-5	CSVGVIETQYF	TGCAGCGTGGGAGTAATAGAGACCCAGTACTTC
TRBV19	NA	NA	TRBJ2-4	CASSMGENIQYF	TGTGCCAGTAGTATGGGCGAAAACATTCAGTACTTC
TRBV7-6	NA	TRBD2	TRBJ2-7	CASSFGLAGAYEQYF	TGTGCCAGCAGCTTTGGTCTAGCGGGAGCCTACGAGCAGTACTTC
TRBV4-1	NA	NA	TRBJ2-7	CASSQDPGGAGSYEQYF	TGCGCCAGCAGCCAAGACCCAGGAGGGGCCGGTTCCTACGAGCAGTACTTC
TRBV30	NA	NA	TRBJ2-3	CAWSTGTPGADTQYF	TGTGCCTGGAGTACCGGGACTCCCGGGGCAGATACGCAGTATTTT
TRBV19	NA	NA	TRBJ1-3	CASSGQHSGNTIYF	TGTGCCAGTAGTGGGCAGCACTCTGGAAACACCATATATTTT
TRBV25-1	NA	NA	TRBJ2-7	CASSESISRPGEQYF	TGTGCCAGCAGTGAAAGTATCTCAAGACCGGGGGAGCAGTACTTC
TRBV4-1	NA	TRBD1	TRBJ2-7	CASSQTPGQGAAYEQYF	TGCGCCAGCAGCCAAACCCCGGGACAGGGGGCAGCCTACGAGCAGTACTTC
TRBV29-1	NA	NA	TRBJ1-2	CSVENDSAF	TGCAGCGTTGAGAATGACAGCGCCTTC
TRBV7-2	NA	NA	TRBJ2-3	CASSLALGDTQYF	TGTGCCAGCAGCTTAGCACTCGGAGATACGCAGTATTTT
TRBV2	medium-sized	TRBD1	TRBJ1-2	CASTETGFGYTF	TGTGCCAGCACCGAGACAGGGTTTGGCTACACCTTC
TRBV18	NA	TRBD2	TRBJ2-1	CASSPLLRGGYNEQFF	TGTGCCAGCTCACCATTATTACGGGGGGGATACAATGAGCAGTTCTTC
TRBV9	NA	NA	TRBJ2-1	CASSVAPGGANDEQFF	TGTGCCAGCAGCGTAGCTCCTGGGGGGGCCAACGATGAGCAGTTCTTC
TRBV7-2	few	NA	TRBJ1-2	CASSPGYRETGYTF	TGTGCCAGCAGCCCCGGATACAGGGAGACTGGCTACACCTTC